These T cell receptor beta chains were read from a single sample in a study of OX40 agonist ivuxolimab in advanced cancers. Libraries were prepared by immunoSEQ multiplex PCR; TCRdb keeps only in-frame clonotypes and omits some of them. The sample consists of about 58,000 clones, about 85% of them appearing once. The sequencing here drew on CD4+ or CD8+ T cells sorted from blood, taken in a trial of the OX40 agonist ivuxolimab. The receptors derive from an adult with an advanced solid tumor such as melanoma, head and neck, liver or kidney cancer. The CDR3 runs from the conserved cysteine through the conserved F or W. Fields, in order: V gene, J gene, CDR3 protein.

v_call: TRBV7-2; j_call: TRBJ2-5; cdr3_aa: CASSQGAAQYF
v_call: TRBV25-1; j_call: TRBJ2-7; cdr3_aa: CASSARLAVLEQYF
v_call: TRBV7-8; j_call: TRBJ1-4; cdr3_aa: CASSLGSGGDEKLFF
v_call: TRBV18; j_call: TRBJ1-5; cdr3_aa: CASSLQGADQPQHF
v_call: TRBV7-3; j_call: TRBJ2-1; cdr3_aa: CASSPRSGRANEQFF
v_call: TRBV7-2; j_call: TRBJ2-5; cdr3_aa: CASSLTGLETQYF
v_call: TRBV5-1; j_call: TRBJ2-6; cdr3_aa: CASSLQGANVLTF
v_call: TRBV28; j_call: TRBJ2-6; cdr3_aa: CASRSSGANVLTF
v_call: TRBV28; j_call: TRBJ2-1; cdr3_aa: CASSLVAGVKGEQFF
v_call: TRBV2; j_call: TRBJ2-1; cdr3_aa: CASSEGGLAGANEQFF
v_call: TRBV5-4; j_call: TRBJ2-3; cdr3_aa: CASSLAKGASGSSSTDTQYF
v_call: TRBV6-6; j_call: TRBJ2-7; cdr3_aa: CASNDGAAPEQYF
v_call: TRBV6-1; j_call: TRBJ2-1; cdr3_aa: CASSEALWEGWFF
v_call: TRBV7-8; j_call: TRBJ2-2; cdr3_aa: CASTLTSGRPNTGELFF
v_call: TRBV6-6; j_call: TRBJ1-5; cdr3_aa: CASSTTGWGQPQHF
v_call: TRBV19; j_call: TRBJ1-3; cdr3_aa: CASSMGRAGNTIYF
v_call: TRBV7-3; j_call: TRBJ1-1; cdr3_aa: CASSLSGGTEAFF
v_call: TRBV2; j_call: TRBJ2-2; cdr3_aa: CASSEEVTGELFF
v_call: TRBV19; j_call: TRBJ1-5; cdr3_aa: CASGDRSRWVQHF
v_call: TRBV9; j_call: TRBJ1-2; cdr3_aa: CASSVAGGPYGYTF
v_call: TRBV19; j_call: TRBJ2-2; cdr3_aa: CASSIRGRAPQRTGELFF
v_call: TRBV28; j_call: TRBJ2-7; cdr3_aa: CASSLRGFRYEQYF
v_call: TRBV19; j_call: TRBJ1-5; cdr3_aa: CASSMQPLTNQPQHF
v_call: TRBV19; j_call: TRBJ2-7; cdr3_aa: CASSIQGGVFEQYF
v_call: TRBV25-1; j_call: TRBJ2-7; cdr3_aa: CASSVAGLYEQYF
v_call: TRBV5-4; j_call: TRBJ2-4; cdr3_aa: CASSLDGKNIQYF